This TCR beta chain was sequenced during a study of T-cell reconstitution after alpha-beta-depleted transplantation in children listed by TCRdb under 2016. Looking at the study overall: Using TCR repertoire profiling, the study followed T-cell immune reconstitution in a quantitative way in children after TCRalphabeta/CD19-depleted allogeneic hematopoietic cell transplantation. Study-wide conclusions, independent of this receptor: The high TCRbeta diversity at day 60 in some patients was ascribed to recipient T cells and intrathymic progenitors that had survived conditioning. The frequencies of hyperexpanded clones fell over the following months, and after one year, T-cell counts and TCRbeta diversity were mostly attributed to newly produced T cells. About two months after transplant, the apparently early recovery of alphabetaT-cell counts reportedly depended on just several hundred clones that had expanded rapidly and came from non-depleted graft cells.

To prepare the library, PCR was applied. The instrument given in TCRdb is Illumina HiSeq 2500. TCR libraries were prepared with molecular barcoding, using unique molecular identifiers to normalize TCRbeta repertoire quantification. The public sequencing data were trimmed at Q25 with fastp and processed into clonotypes with MiXCR by TCRdb, which kept only in-frame beta chains. Merged by CDR3 protein, the rows form single entries marked with the most common genes and DNA. This sample holds about 50,000 distinct CDR3 sequences; approximately 6.1% were observed only once. The top ten clones comprise around 31% of the sample. This clonotype was observed at least ten times. It lacks a known antigen. Per-base quality was not reported, and no clone a single base away is much larger than it. The time point label, read with the paper, signifies: day 60 (about 2 months) after transplantation. In light of the paper, this sample's treatment or condition label describes: allogeneic hematopoietic cell transplantation with graft depleted of TCRalphabeta T cells and CD19 B cells. Transplant recipients were children who received TCRalphabeta/CD19-depleted allogeneic hematopoietic cell grafts.

CDR1 SNHLY and CDR2 FYNNEI are derived from the germline V gene. The junction shows trimming of 8 bases on V and 6 bases on J, plus 11 bases between the germline ends. The CDR3 contains 12 residues, cysteine and phenylalanine counted. Only the CDR3 part of the read is kept: 36 bases, read in frame from the first base. The TCR comes from a female patient aged 2-10 years who had a stem cell transplant for aplastic anemia, so the T cells may come from the graft donor. The input for sequencing was PBMCs, mostly from graft donor cells, taken 60 days after TCRalphabeta/CD19-depleted stem cell transplant. Here the chain combines TRBV2 and TRBJ2-4; no D gene is confidently identified. The CDR3 amino acid sequence is: CASGGPGNIQYF. The DNA sequence reads TGTGCCAGCGGCGGACCGGGAAACATTCAGTACTTC.